A single sample gave rise to the 11 T cell receptor beta chains below, sequenced in a study of T cell changes during pregnancy in multiple sclerosis. Assay: immunoSEQ multiplex PCR; the TCRdb copy retains only in-frame clones and omits some. The sample includes 65,000 to 80,000 clones, roughly nine tenths of them seen just once. This specimen consisted of CD4+ T cells from peripheral blood mononuclear cells, obtained before pregnancy. The receptor set was obtained from a female donor with multiple sclerosis, enrolled in a pregnancy study.

J is TRBJ1-5 and V is TRBV28; possibly TRBD1 for D (6 bases). The germline gives CDR1 MDHEN, CDR2 SYDVKM. The CDR3 is 16 amino acids. V dropped 2 bases and J dropped 1 base, with 12 bases sitting between them. In DNA, the CDR3 is TGTGCCAGCAGTTTAGGTGGGGGCTGGAGCAATCAGCCCCAGCATTTT. It yields the protein CASSLGGGWSNQPQHF.

The chain carries TRBV7-6 and TRBJ2-2; no clear D gene. Germline assignment: CDR1 SGHVS and CDR2 FNYEAQ. Trimming removed 5 bases from V and 0 bases from J, with 7 bases in between. There are 14 residues in the CDR3. For the CDR3, the DNA is TGTGCCAGCAGCCTTTATACGAACACCGGGGAGCTGTTTTTT. As protein: CASSLYTNTGELFF. Supplemented by reference TRBV7-6 and TRBJ2-2, the full variable domain reads GAGVSQSPRYKVTKRGQDVALRCDPISGHVSLYWYRQALGQGPEFLTYFNYEAQQDKSGLPNDRFSAERPEGSISTLTIQRTEQRDSAMYRCASSLYTNTGELFFGEGSRLTVL.

The gene calls are TRBV6-1 and TRBJ1-5, with D uncertain. CDR1 is MNHNS and CDR2 is SASEGT in the germline V gene. The V end lost 6 bases, the J end lost 3 bases, and 12 bases lay between the germline ends. The CDR3 has 14 amino acids. This chain's CDR3 is CASRPMVYNQPQHF. CDR3 bases: TGTGCCAGCAGACCTATGGTTTACAATCAGCCCCAGCATTTT.

This clone was seen a single time. The rearrangement links TRBV9 to TRBJ2-1, with 7 bases matching TRBD1. This CDR3 has 14 residues. Germline assignment: CDR1 SGDLS and CDR2 YYNGEE. V gave up 6 bases and J gave up 9 bases; unmatched junction bases: 12. The CDR3 bases are TGTGCCAGCACCGCGACAGGGTGGGATGCTGAGCAGTTCTTC. This encodes CASTATGWDAEQFF.

The chain combines TRBV5-1 with TRBJ1-4; maybe TRBD1 (5 bases). V was clipped by 0 bases and J by 8 bases, with 14 bases between them. CDR1 and CDR2 (germline): SGHRS, YFSETQ. This CDR3 has 15 residues. CDR3 loop: CASSLAGGGEEKLFF. CDR3 coding DNA: TGCGCCAGCAGCTTGGCCGGGGGAGGGGAAGAAAAACTGTTTTTT.

The chain links TRBV5-1 to TRBJ2-3; 7 bases fit TRBD1. Trimming cost V 2 bases and J 6 bases; bases outside gene matches: 6. CDR3 length equals 14 residues. Germline CDR1 is SGHRS and CDR2 is YFSETQ. CDR3: CASSFQGVEDTQYF. CDR3 nucleotides: TGCGCCAGCAGCTTTCAGGGGGTTGAGGATACGCAGTATTTT.

The genes are TRBV5-1 and TRBJ2-3; the D gene is possibly TRBD2 (6 bases). The CDR3 is 16 amino acids. V lost 4 bases to trimming and J lost 1 base, with 16 bases between them. The germline gives CDR1 SGHRS, CDR2 YFSETQ. The CDR3 loop is CASSRGPGGGTDTQYF. Written as DNA, the CDR3 is TGCGCCAGCAGCAGGGGCCCGGGCGGGGGCACAGATACGCAGTATTTT.

V is TRBV5-4 and J is TRBJ1-1; D is perhaps TRBD1 (5 bases). V was clipped by 4 bases and J by 1 base, with 14 bases between them. Germline CDR1 reads SGHNT; CDR2 reads YYREEE (reference sequence). CDR3 length equals 15 residues. The CDR3 is CASSPRMTENTEAFF. DNA for the CDR3: TGTGCCAGCAGCCCCCGGATGACAGAGAACACTGAAGCTTTCTTT.

The chain joins TRBV29-1 to TRBJ2-4; 7 nucleotides align to TRBD1. This CDR3 is built from 13 residues. Unmatched junction bases numbered 6, after V lost 6 bases and J lost 4 bases. The germline V gene encodes CDR1 SQVTM and CDR2 ANQGSEA. The CDR3: CSVGTALKNIQYF. For the CDR3, the DNA is TGCAGCGTAGGGACAGCCCTAAAAAACATTCAGTACTTC. Drawing the rest from reference TRBV29-1 and TRBJ2-4, the complete variable domain is SAVISQKPSRDICQRGTSLTIQCQVDSQVTMMFWYRQQPGQSLTLIATANQGSEATYESGFVIDKFPISRPNLTFSTLTVSNMSPEDSSIYLCSVGTALKNIQYFGAGTRLSVL.

The chain recombines TRBV9 with TRBJ2-6; 9 bases align to TRBD1. Germline assignment: CDR1 SGDLS and CDR2 YYNGEE. V shed 0 bases and J 2 bases; nucleotides not matched to a gene: 15. The CDR3 length is 21 residues. CDR3 in amino acids: CASSVGSRTGVVLTGANVLTF. CDR3 coding DNA: TGTGCCAGCAGCGTAGGATCACGGACAGGGGTAGTGTTGACTGGGGCCAACGTCCTGACTTTC.

J is TRBJ2-7 and V is TRBV6-1; TRBD1 agrees at 7 bases. The CDR3 contains 15 residues. The V and J ends lost 3 bases and 5 bases, in that order; junction bases with no gene match: 10. Germline V gene data show CDR1 as MNHNS and CDR2 as SASEGT. The CDR3 reads CASSDWTGLINEQYF. The DNA for the CDR3 is TGTGCCAGCAGTGATTGGACAGGACTTATCAACGAGCAGTACTTC.